Reported below is one T cell receptor (beta chain). Its antigen is as yet unknown. The PCR was carried out with 60 Vbeta primers and 13 Jbeta primers. Libraries were prepared by immunoSEQ multiplex PCR; TCRdb keeps only in-frame clonotypes and omits some of them. The sample holds 200,000 to 250,000 clones; roughly 68% are singletons and the top ten take 2.5% to 3%. This record belongs to a study of cytomegalovirus exposure and HLA in healthy donors. Regarding the study as a whole: Accurate predictions that matched the HLA-A and HLA-B alleles of most subjects were reportedly made from TCR beta sequences. There were about 160 TCR beta chains listed as cytomegalovirus-associated. Relative to the approximately 700-donor mean, N-insertions were reportedly fewer in an Asian-associated ancestry cluster in a later analysis.

The germline CDR1 and CDR2 sequences are MNHEY and SMNVEV (reference sequence). Deletions cut 5 bases from V and 9 bases from J, with 11 bases between. The CDR3 consists of 12 residues. The rearrangement links TRBV27 to TRBJ2-1; a possible D gene is TRBD2 (5 bases). The sample was PBMCs. The clonotype comes from a man aged 40-50 years in good health and CMV-seropositive. The CDR3 is CASSPGLSEQFF. CDR3 sequence (DNA): TGTGCCAGCAGTCCAGGACTCAGTGAGCAGTTCTTC.